This TCR beta chain was recorded in a study of T cells in Graves' hyperthyroidism and ophthalmopathy. This clonotype was observed at least ten times. What was amplified from RNA transcripts were TCR beta CDR3 regions. With the HTBI primer set, the TCR CDR3 went through a first round of RT-PCR. TCRdb reanalysed the multiplex PCR reads using MiXCR and keeps one entry per CDR3 protein. The sample includes about 520,000 distinct CDR3 sequences, roughly 24% of them seen just once. The receptor was isolated from a woman in her 30s with Graves' ophthalmopathy. The sequenced sample consisted of blood.

The CDR3 DNA reads TGTGCCAGCAGTCCCGCGGGGGCCAACGTCCTGACTTTC. The encoded protein is CASSPAGANVLTF. The chain uses TRBV12-3 or TRBV12-4 and TRBJ2-6; D call uncertain. V dropped 5 bases and J dropped 4 bases, with 6 bases sitting between them. CDR3 length: 13 amino acids.